This T cell receptor (beta chain) was sequenced during a study of shared clonotypes between healthy human individuals. Notes on the study in general: Estimated clonotype richness was generally higher in naive than memory subsets.

A few counts support this clone. Its specificity is unknown. Assay: immunoSEQ multiplex PCR; the TCRdb copy retains only in-frame clones and omits some. The sample records hundreds of thousands of clones, around three quarters being singletons. The specimen was memory CD4+ T cells sorted from blood. The subset here: CD45RA-negative fraction. This clonotype originated in a woman aged 25-40 years in good health.

The chain's CDR3 is CASRSGLYNEQFF. The CDR3 nucleotides read TGTGCCAGCCGGAGCGGTCTTTACAATGAGCAGTTCTTC. The rearrangement uses TRBV28 and TRBJ2-1, with a tentative D call TRBD2 (5 bases). V was cut by 8 bases and J by 4 bases, with 12 bases left in between. CDR3 length: 13 residues. Per the germline V gene, CDR1 is MDHEN and CDR2 is SYDVKM.